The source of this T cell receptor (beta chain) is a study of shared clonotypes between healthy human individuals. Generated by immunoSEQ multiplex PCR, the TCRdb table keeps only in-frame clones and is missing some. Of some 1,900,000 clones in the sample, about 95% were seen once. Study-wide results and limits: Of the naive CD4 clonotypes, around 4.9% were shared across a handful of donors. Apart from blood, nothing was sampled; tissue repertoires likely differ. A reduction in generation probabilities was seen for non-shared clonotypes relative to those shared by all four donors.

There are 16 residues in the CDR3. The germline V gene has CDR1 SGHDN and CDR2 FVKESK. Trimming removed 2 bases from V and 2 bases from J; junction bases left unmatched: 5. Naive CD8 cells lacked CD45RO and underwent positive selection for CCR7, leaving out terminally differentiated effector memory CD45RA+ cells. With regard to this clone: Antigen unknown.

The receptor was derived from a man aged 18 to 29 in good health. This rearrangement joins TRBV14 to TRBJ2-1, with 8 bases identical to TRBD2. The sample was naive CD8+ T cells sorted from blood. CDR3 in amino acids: CASSQRTSLTYNEQFF. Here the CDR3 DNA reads TGTGCCAGCAGCCAAAGGACTAGCCTTACCTACAATGAGCAGTTCTTC.